This T cell receptor beta chain came from a study of T cell responses to AZD1222 COVID-19 vaccine. Background on the study: Second-dose intervals near 4 or 12 weeks were combined. Whole-study findings and limits: Mostly white British, mostly female donors; authors suggested clonal diversity may be underestimated. Once two AZD1222 doses were given, Spike-specific TCR breadth and depth went up.

Note on this clone: Its specificity is unknown.

This CDR3 comprises 11 residues. Trimming took off 8 bases at V and 8 bases at J, with 12 bases between the two ends. Germline CDR1 and CDR2: MNHEY and SVGAGI. Clones were read by immunoSEQ multiplex PCR, and TCRdb kept only the in-frame ones, dropping some. The sample includes 150,000 or so clones, under 90% of them seen just once. The source material was peripheral blood, sampled on day 0 of AZD1222 vaccination. The chain carries TRBV6-5 and TRBJ1-2; possibly TRBD1 for D (5 bases). The receptor was derived from an adult in good health. The CDR3 protein is CASGTGYGYTF. In nucleotides, the CDR3 is TGTGCCAGCGGAACAGGATACGGCTACACCTTC.